The source of this T cell receptor (gamma chain) is a study of gamma delta lymphoproliferative disorders and STAT genes (dated by TCRdb to between 2017 and 2018). Background for the entire study: Of the 9 Tgammadelta LGLL patients who were sequenced, 5 followed an indolent course, while 4 had symptomatic disease. Within a larger immunophenotypic and STAT-mutation study, TCR gamma and delta CDR3 repertoires were profiled by deep sequencing in Tgammadelta lymphoproliferative disease patients and healthy controls. The LymphoTrack Dx TCRG Assay was used to prepare gamma-chain libraries from at least 50 ng of genomic DNA. Because no corresponding Invivoscribe delta assay was available, delta-chain libraries were prepared according to the EuroClonality-NGS working group standard operating procedure. The TCR-sequenced pilot group comprised 9 Tgammadelta large granular lymphocyte leukemia patients and a couple of hepatosplenic T-cell lymphoma patients. To confirm results, a couple of gamma-chain samples and every delta-chain sample were sequenced twice.

Comment on this clone: Which antigen it targets is not known. No base quality values were provided; no much bigger clone lies one nucleotide off.

Overall study results and their limits: Nearly all major patient gamma and delta clonotypes were public, shared with at least one healthy donor; only a couple of gamma clonotypes were private to disease. Control T cells likely spanned varied maturation stages, while leukemic cells were skewed toward terminal effectors, potentially limiting patient-control comparisons. According to the authors, NGS specificity may be reduced at low frequencies, so whether leukemic clones are public or private needs confirmation. Major clones in indolent patients were dominated by Vgamma9-JgammaP and Vdelta2-Ddelta3-Jdelta1 rearrangements, whereas symptomatic patients lacked these rearrangements and used less common gene combinations. When whole repertoires were clustered, gamma repertoires from patients grouped apart from those of healthy controls, but delta repertoires did not separate between the groups.

For both patients and controls, peripheral blood mononuclear cells were isolated, and the genomic DNA from these cells was used for TCR sequencing. The median age of the sequenced patients was more than 60 years, and the group included 4 or 5 males and 6 females. Patients were recruited at a single hematology unit in Padova, Italy, and were reclassified as T-LGLL or HSTCL according to 2017 WHO criteria. All patient samples were collected while patients were either off therapy or before therapy. Both library preparation methods relied on multiplex PCR with primers aimed at conserved V and J regions of the TCR genes. Amplicons were purified, pooled and sequenced on an Illumina MiSeq platform. Under the source paper's analysis protocol: V(D)J alignment, clonotype assembly and translation were performed with MiXCR, whereas functionality assessment and CDR3 repertoire analyses were performed with VDJtools. CDR3 was defined according to IMGT, and analyses were limited to productive sequences using functional genes, with ORF genes and pseudogenes excluded. A custom Python script searched for identical amino acid CDR3s of major clonotypes (frequency >=5%) across all patients and controls. A one-sided non-parametric Wilcoxon test was used to compare clonotype frequencies in patients versus controls. The public reads were reprocessed by TCRdb using CATT, and rows of matching DNA were later combined. TCRdb's processing, not the authors', yielded these V and J calls. The sample includes around 2,500 gamma-chain clones, with about 19% observed a single time. The ten top clones hold approximately 53% of the sample.

From cysteine to phenylalanine, the CDR3 is 14 amino acids long. Kept here is only the CDR3 DNA, which spans 42 bases and is read in frame from base 1. V is cut back by 4 bases and J by 3 bases, with 9 bases in the junction unmatched. The germline V gene (reference sequence) yields GITISATS for CDR1 and ISYDGTV for CDR2. The rearrangement joined TRGV9 to TRGJ1 or TRGJ2. No J segment appears in TCRdb, so it was assigned here by matching the sequence to germline. The sequence was collected from a human donor with gamma-delta T-cell large granular lymphocyte leukemia. The sequencing input was blood. The DNA reads as follows: TGTGCCTTGTGGGACCGGACGGCTTATTATAAGAAACTCTTT. It translates as CALWDRTAYYKKLF.